These 30 T cell receptor beta chains originate from one sample sequenced in a study. TCRdb re-derived calls from the 5' RACE reads in MiXCR, one entry per CDR3 protein. Here the sample spans about 40,000 distinct CDR3 sequences, approximately 20% being singletons. The sequenced material came from naive CD4+ T cells sorted from a lymph node. Subset noted: naive CD4+ T cells, CD4+CD45RA+CD25-. These receptors were collected from a female donor with breast cancer.

This clonotype was recorded at least ten times. The chain joins TRBV5-6 to TRBJ2-3; no clear D. The CDR3 has 12 amino acids. V was trimmed by 1 base and J by 4 bases, leaving 4 bases between them. The germline gives CDR1 SGHDT, CDR2 YYEEEE. Here the CDR3 reads CASSLTPDTQYF. The CDR3 nucleotides are TGTGCCAGCAGCTTGACCCCAGATACGCAGTATTTT.

The rearrangement links TRBV20-1 to TRBJ1-1, with 8 bases that match TRBD1. J lost 1 base, V lost 3 bases, and 4 bases had no gene match. CDR3 size: 14 residues. The V gene's germline CDR1 is DFQATT and CDR2 SNEGSKA (reference sequence). The CDR3 bases are TGCAGTGCTAGGTGGGACAGGCCGAACACTGAAGCTTTCTTT. Residues: CSARWDRPNTEAFF.

This clonotype was counted ten times or more. The gene calls are TRBV6-1 and TRBJ2-2; D is possibly TRBD1 (6 bases). The V end lost 8 bases, the J end lost 2 bases, and 18 bases lay between the germline ends. This CDR3 spans 16 amino acids. From germline, CDR1 is MNHNS and CDR2 SASEGT. The CDR3 reads CASLPGQLLNTGELFF. DNA of the CDR3: TGTGCCAGCCTTCCGGGACAACTACTTAACACCGGGGAGCTGTTTTTT.

The rearrangement joins TRBV7-3 to TRBJ2-2; 7 nucleotides line up with TRBD2. The CDR3 is 15 residues long. V lost 6 bases to trimming and J lost 2 bases; unmatched junction nucleotides: 6. Looked up from germline, CDR1 is SGHTA and CDR2 is FQGTGA. CDR3 in amino acids: CASRKGGGNTGELFF. Written as DNA, the CDR3 is TGTGCCAGCAGAAAAGGCGGGGGAAACACCGGGGAGCTGTTTTTT. Full variable domain (missing parts from reference TRBV7-3 and TRBJ2-2): GAGVSQTPSNKVTEKGKYVELRCDPISGHTALYWYRQSLGQGPEFLIYFQGTGAADDSGLPNDRFFAVRPEGSVSTLKIQRTERGDSAVYLCASRKGGGNTGELFFGEGSRLTVL.

In regard to this clonotype: One end of the junction fails to match germline, which may point to a read error. The gene calls are TRBV5-4 and TRBJ2-7; TRBD2 agrees at 10 bases. Germline-derived CDR1 and CDR2 are SGHNT and YYREEE (reference sequence). The CDR3 contains 17 residues. This chain's CDR3 is CASGLADLAGGRDEQYF. The CDR3 nucleotides are TGTGCCAGCGGCTTGGCCGATTTAGCGGGAGGCCGGGACGAGCAGTACTTC.

V and J are TRBV12-3 or TRBV12-4 and TRBJ1-1, with unresolved D. This CDR3 spans 13 amino acids. Trimming shortened V by 6 bases and J by 11 bases, and 19 bases separated the two germline ends. Here the CDR3 reads CASRTDGPGQAFF. In nucleotides, the CDR3 is TGTGCCAGCAGGACGGACGGTCCCGGGCAGGCTTTCTTT.

This chain connects TRBV25-1 to TRBJ1-1; tentative D call: TRBD1 (6 bases). Germline values: CDR1 MGHDK, CDR2 SYGVNS. The CDR3 is 14 residues long. Trimming pared 6 bases from V and 0 bases from J, leaving 11 bases between. Written as DNA, the CDR3 is TGTGCCAGCAGGCCCGGGACAATGAACACTGAAGCTTTCTTT. It yields the protein CASRPGTMNTEAFF.

This chain connects TRBV20-1 to TRBJ1-5; maybe TRBD1 (5 bases). Germline CDR1 and CDR2: DFQATT and SNEGSKA (reference sequence). The V and J ends lost 5 bases and 8 bases respectively, with 16 bases between them. The CDR3 is made up of 13 amino acids. For the CDR3, the DNA is TGCAGTGCTTCCACCGGGGGTTTCGAGCCCCAGCATTTT. Translating it yields CSASTGGFEPQHF.

There are a few counts of this clonotype. The V call is TRBV7-8, the J call TRBJ1-1, with TRBD1 identical over 9 bases. Germline CDR1 and CDR2: SGHVS and FQNEAQ. The junction had 3 bases not matched to a gene; V was cut back by 4 bases and J by 0 bases. There are 15 residues in the CDR3. The CDR3 spells CASSYGQGLNTEAFF. In nucleotides, the CDR3 is TGTGCCAGCAGCTATGGACAGGGGCTGAACACTGAAGCTTTCTTT.

This clonotype showed up many times. The chain recombines TRBV6-2 or TRBV6-3 with TRBJ2-3, with 10 bases matching TRBD2. The CDR3 length is 16 residues. From germline, CDR1 is MNHEY and CDR2 SVGEGT. Germline trimming cut 2 bases from V and 0 bases from J; bases unmatched to any gene: 2. CDR3 in DNA: TGTGCCAGCAGTTACGTTAGCGGGAGGAGCACAGATACGCAGTATTTT. Translation gives CASSYVSGRSTDTQYF.

V gene TRBV5-4 combines with J gene TRBJ1-1, with TRBD1 matching 8 bases. The trim removed 5 bases at V and 0 bases at J, leaving 12 bases unmatched. This CDR3 is built from 17 residues. Per the germline V gene, CDR1 is SGHNT and CDR2 is YYREEE (reference sequence). The DNA for the CDR3 is TGTGCCAGCAGTGGGCAGGGGGCGAGGGCCATGAACACTGAAGCTTTCTTT. Amino acids: CASSGQGARAMNTEAFF.

The chain uses TRBV15 and TRBJ2-7; no reliable D call. The CDR3 covers 13 residues. Trimming took 1 base from V and 7 from J, leaving 11 bases between them. CDR1 and CDR2 (germline): LNHNV, YYDKDF (reference sequence). The CDR3 here is CATSRGGENEQYF. CDR3 DNA sequence: TGTGCCACCAGCAGAGGAGGTGAAAATGAGCAGTACTTC.

The chain carries TRBV15 and TRBJ2-1, with 9 bases lining up with TRBD2. The CDR3 contains 17 residues. J was trimmed by 5 bases and V by 1 base; bases with no gene match: 9. Germline CDR1 LNHNV, CDR2 YYDKDF (reference sequence). DNA of the CDR3: TGTGCCACCAGCAGAGCCGATAGGGCGGGAGGGGACAATGAGCAGTTCTTC. Amino acids: CATSRADRAGGDNEQFF.

This clonotype appeared many times. The V gene is TRBV7-8, the J gene TRBJ1-5; D uncertain. Trimming pared 5 bases from V and 8 bases from J, leaving 13 bases between. The CDR3 contains 13 residues. The germline V gene has CDR1 SGHVS and CDR2 FQNEAQ. CDR3 sequence: CASSPDLSEPQHF. The CDR3 nucleotides read TGTGCCAGCAGCCCGGACCTCTCTGAGCCCCAGCATTTT.

Many counts were recorded for this clonotype. The chain is built from TRBV24-1 and TRBJ2-1; 7 nucleotides match TRBD1. The V gene end was trimmed by 4 bases and the J gene end by 8 bases; junction bases not matched to a gene: 13. The CDR3 has 16 residues. The V gene's germline CDR1 is KGHDR and CDR2 SFDVKD. CDR3 DNA: TGTGCCACCAGTGACCACCGGACAGGTCAGAACGATGAGCAGTTCTTC. Its protein is CATSDHRTGQNDEQFF.

In this sample, this clonotype turned up a few times. The V call is TRBV4-2, the J call TRBJ2-1; D might be TRBD1 or TRBD2, each matching 5 bases. Deletions cut 1 base from V and 4 bases from J, with 8 bases between. The CDR3 loop spans 14 amino acids. In germline, CDR1 is LGHNA, CDR2 YNFKEQ. The CDR3 sequence: CASSQGGLYNEQFF. The CDR3 bases are TGTGCCAGCAGCCAAGGGGGGTTATACAATGAGCAGTTCTTC.

To note about this clonotype: Germline is not matched at one junction end, which may reflect a read error. This chain connects TRBV7-7 to TRBJ2-2, with D maybe TRBD2 (5 bases). CDR1 is SSHAT and CDR2 is FNYEAQ in the germline V gene (reference sequence). CDR3 length: 16 residues. The CDR3 sequence: CASSLAVRSNTGKLFF. The CDR3 nucleotides are TGTGCTAGCAGCTTAGCCGTCAGATCGAACACCGGGAAGCTGTTTTTT.

This chain joins TRBV6-5 and TRBJ2-1, with D perhaps assigned TRBD1 or TRBD2 (5 bases each). Trimming removed 9 bases from V and 13 bases from J, with 25 bases in between. Germline loops: CDR1 MNHEY, CDR2 SVGAGI. The CDR3 loop spans 14 amino acids. The CDR3 protein is CASGPSRSPGTQFF. The CDR3 coding sequence is TGTGCCAGTGGTCCCTCCCGGTCCCCGGGGACCCAGTTCTTC.

This clonotype was counted many times. The genes are TRBV6-1 and TRBJ2-3; the D gene is possibly TRBD2 (7 bases). Trimming cost V 10 bases and J 6 bases, with 17 bases left between them. Germline V gene data show CDR1 as MNHNS and CDR2 as SASEGT. The CDR3 length is 13 residues. The CDR3, as DNA: TGTGCCACTAGCCTGCGGGGGCTCGATACGCAGTATTTT. This gives the protein CATSLRGLDTQYF.

This clonotype was counted a few times. The V gene is TRBV5-1, the J gene TRBJ2-1, with a tentative D call TRBD2 (6 bases). Germline V lookup: CDR1 SGHRS, CDR2 YFSETQ. CDR3 length: 14 residues. Trimming removed 4 bases from V and 4 bases from J, with 12 bases in between. The CDR3 coding sequence is TGCGCCAGCAGCAGTCCGGGACTTTACAATGAGCAGTTCTTC. Amino acids: CASSSPGLYNEQFF.

This clonotype was counted ten times or more. V gene TRBV29-1 combines with J gene TRBJ2-1; the match to TRBD2 covers 8 bases. V was pared by 2 bases and J by 11 bases, with 2 bases of the junction left unmatched. Germline CDR1 and CDR2: SQVTM and ANQGSEA. CDR3 length: 11 amino acids. The CDR3 spells CSVERGGKQFF. CDR3 DNA sequence: TGCAGCGTTGAACGGGGGGGAAAGCAGTTCTTC.

A word on this clonotype: This CDR3 is missing its conserved last phenylalanine or tryptophan, likely due to a read error. The V gene is TRBV5-1, the J gene TRBJ2-1, with D tentatively TRBD2 (5 bases). V was cut by 4 bases and J by 5 bases, with 10 bases left in between. Germline V gene sequence: CDR1 SGHRS, CDR2 YFSETQ. The CDR3 length is 13 residues. The CDR3 protein is CASSSEGDNEQFL. DNA of the CDR3: TGCGCCAGCAGCAGTGAGGGTGACAATGAGCAGTTCCTC.

Notes on this clonotype: This may come from a read error, since a much larger clone is one base off. CDR3 in amino acids: CAGSRSGSTDTQYF. CDR3 bases: TGTGCCGGCAGCCGTAGCGGTAGCACAGATACGCAGTATTTT. The V gene is TRBV6-5, the J gene TRBJ2-3; D might be TRBD2 (6 bases). The CDR3 is 14 residues long. Looked up from germline, CDR1 is MNHEY and CDR2 is SVGAGI.

This clonotype was picked up many times. The chain joins TRBV7-2 to TRBJ1-1, with 7 bases aligning to TRBD1. The CDR3 contains 15 residues. The germline V gene encodes CDR1 SGHTA and CDR2 FQGNSA. The junction had 15 bases not matched to a gene; V was cut back by 8 bases and J by 6 bases. CDR3 sequence (DNA): TGTGCCAGCTACCACGGAATAACAGGGGCCGCTGAAGCTTTCTTT. Translated, it gives CASYHGITGAAEAFF. Using reference TRBV7-2 and TRBJ1-1 for the parts outside the CDR3, the full variable domain is GAGVSQSPSNKVTEKGKDVELRCDPISGHTALYWYRQSLGQGLEFLIYFQGNSAPDKSGLPSDRFSAERTGGSVSTLTIQRTQQEDSAVYLCASYHGITGAAEAFFGQGTRLTVV.

The chain has TRBV5-1 and TRBJ1-2; D gene ambiguous. From germline, CDR1 is SGHRS and CDR2 YFSETQ. The CDR3 runs to 15 residues. Trimming shortened V by 0 bases and J by 4 bases, and 13 bases separated the two germline ends. CDR3 amino acids: CASSLEGSSAYGYTF. CDR3 in DNA: TGCGCCAGCAGCTTGGAAGGGTCCAGCGCCTATGGCTACACCTTC.

This clonotype occurred many times. J is TRBJ2-3 and V is TRBV5-1; D ambiguous. V was trimmed by 0 bases and J by 5 bases, leaving 10 bases between them. This CDR3 spans 14 amino acids. Germline V CDR1 and CDR2: SGHRS, YFSETQ. CDR3 residues: CASSLAAGGDTQYF. Written as DNA, the CDR3 is TGCGCCAGCAGCTTGGCGGCCGGCGGAGATACGCAGTATTTT.

This clonotype was seen a few times. The chain is built from TRBV27 and TRBJ2-4; D gene unclear. V shed 6 bases and J shed 7 bases, with 13 bases lying between them. The length of the CDR3 is 13 residues. Germline V gene data show CDR1 as MNHEY and CDR2 as SMNVEV (reference sequence). The CDR3 reads CASRGISINIQYF. The CDR3 region has the DNA TGTGCCAGCAGGGGAATAAGTATTAACATTCAGTACTTC.

The chain combines TRBV5-1 with TRBJ2-7, with D unclear. The CDR3 extends over 14 amino acids. With 0 bases removed from V and 2 bases from J, the gap between germline ends came to 9 bases. Germline lookup yields CDR1 SGHRS and CDR2 YFSETQ. The CDR3 DNA is TGCGCCAGCAGCTTGGAGGACGGTGCCTACGAGCAGTACTTC. It is translated as CASSLEDGAYEQYF.

As regards this clonotype: Sequence at one end of the junction differs from germline and may be a read error. This chain joins TRBV20-1 and TRBJ1-1; 7 bases agree with TRBD1. Germline V gives CDR1 DFQATT, CDR2 SNEGSKA (reference sequence). The CDR3 spans 14 residues. The DNA of the CDR3 is TGCAATGCTTCCACAGGGGCCGATGGAACTGAAGCTTTCTTT. Translated, it gives CNASTGADGTEAFF.

The sample holds a few counts of this clonotype. J is TRBJ2-1 and V is TRBV24-1; 9 bases match TRBD2. CDR3 length equals 15 residues. The trim removed 5 bases at V and 6 bases at J, leaving 7 bases unmatched. The germline V gene encodes CDR1 KGHDR and CDR2 SFDVKD. CDR3: CATSGGISGGNEQFF. CDR3 DNA: TGTGCCACCAGTGGAGGGATTAGCGGGGGCAATGAGCAGTTCTTC.